This T cell receptor beta chain was retrieved from a study of OX40 agonist ivuxolimab in advanced cancers. Study details: Patients enrolled in dose escalation were diagnosed with hepatocellular carcinoma, melanoma, renal cell or head and neck cancer.

The table came from immunoSEQ multiplex PCR; TCRdb's copy has only in-frame clones and leaves some out. The sample includes some 10,000 clones, 76% seen only once; the top ten take approximately 22%. This CDR3 contains 13 residues. The V gene lost 5 bases and the J gene lost 4 bases, with 11 bases spanning the gap. Germline V gene lookup returns CDR1 SGHTA and CDR2 FQGNSA. Sequencing used CD4+ or CD8+ T cells sorted from blood, obtained in a trial of the OX40 agonist ivuxolimab. This receptor was identified in an adult with an advanced solid tumor such as melanoma, head and neck, liver or kidney cancer. V is TRBV7-2 and J is TRBJ1-1; D is possibly TRBD1 (6 bases). CDR3 sequence reads: CASSPTGSTEAFF. In nucleotides, the CDR3 is TGTGCCAGCAGCCCTACAGGGTCCACTGAAGCTTTCTTT.